This T cell receptor beta chain was sequenced for a study of blood T cell repertoires in COVID-19 (dated by TCRdb to the early 2020s). A note on the overall study: Collaborator samples came from the United States, Italy and Spain and covered acute and convalescent phases of COVID-19. The material from the prospective study consisted of cDNA or gDNA derived from T cells, B-cell-depleted T cells, or PBMCs. Subjects who had been exposed to COVID-19, were actively infected with it, or had recovered from it provided the deeply sampled blood TCRbeta repertoires that made up the dataset. The repertoires were released in a freely available public database intended as a resource for research on the immune response to SARS-CoV-2. Samples came from the ongoing ImmuneRACE study (first 160 participants) plus 1,254 subjects from 6 global collaborators. A de-identified subject ID, COVID-19 status, age in years and sex were almost always included in the sample metadata. Where HLA class I and class II types were available, the types were taken from metadata supplied by the sample provider, not from assay-based typing.

Study-wide findings and limitations: Clinical and demographic metadata were provided uncurated, with the amount varying by source and participant.

The immunoSEQ Assay, a bias-controlled multiplex PCR, was used to amplify TCRbeta CDR3 regions from genomic DNA. Processing in the source paper ran as follows. The number of nucleated cells in each sample was estimated from the amplification of reference gene primers within the assay. To quantify the absolute abundance of each unique TCRbeta CDR3 rearrangement, sequence reads were collapsed and filtered. For each sample, productive Simpson clonality was calculated as the square root of Simpson's diversity index over productive rearrangements. The table was pulled from immuneACCESS by TCRdb, which kept in-frame rearrangements only. Such tables lose some clones; where checked, under half of the loss comes from unresolved V genes, and the rest has no known cause. V and J calls plus clone size are reproduced from that table; the DNA served to infer D and trimming. The sample data list tens of thousands of clones, and over 75% of these were observed just once. The top ten constitute about 8% of the sample.

A remark on this clone: The specificity of this receptor is unknown. The sample holds no much larger clone one base away, and base qualities are not on file.

The collaborating institutions used their own protocols to collect whole blood in K2EDTA tubes. Collaborator samples were shipped for TCRbeta analysis as frozen whole blood, isolated PBMCs, or DNA extracted from either sample type. Ends trimmed: V by 4 bases, J by 4 bases; bases unmatched to a gene: 2. Sequences LNHDA (CDR1) and SQIVND (CDR2) are obtained from the germline V gene (reference sequence). From its cysteine to its phenylalanine, the CDR3 spans 14 amino acids. The retained sequence is limited to the CDR3, 42 bases, with the frame set at the first base. This chain joins TRBV19 to TRBJ2-7; 12 central bases correspond to TRBD1. This TCR was sampled from a woman between 65 and 79 years old with active or convalescent COVID-19. The specimen sequenced was peripheral blood. The CDR3 protein is CASSRGQGAYEQYF. At the DNA level, the sequence is TGTGCCAGTAGTAGGGGACAGGGGGCGTACGAGCAGTACTTC.